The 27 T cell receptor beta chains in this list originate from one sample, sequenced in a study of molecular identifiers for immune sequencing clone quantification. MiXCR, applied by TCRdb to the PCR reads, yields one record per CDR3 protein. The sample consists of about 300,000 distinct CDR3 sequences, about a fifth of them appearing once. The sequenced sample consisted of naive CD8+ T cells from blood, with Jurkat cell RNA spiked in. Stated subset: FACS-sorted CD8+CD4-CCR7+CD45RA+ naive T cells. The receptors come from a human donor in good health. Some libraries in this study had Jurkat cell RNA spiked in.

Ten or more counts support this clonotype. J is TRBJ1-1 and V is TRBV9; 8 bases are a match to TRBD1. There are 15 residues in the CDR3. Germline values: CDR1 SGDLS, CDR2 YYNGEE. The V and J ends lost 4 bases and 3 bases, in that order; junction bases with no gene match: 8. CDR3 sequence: CASSPGQGLDTEAFF. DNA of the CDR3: TGTGCCAGCAGCCCCGGACAGGGTTTGGACACTGAAGCTTTCTTT. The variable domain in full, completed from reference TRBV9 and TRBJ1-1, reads DSGVTQTPKHLITATGQRVTLRCSPRSGDLSVYWYQQSLDQGLQFLIQYYNGEERAKGNILERFSAQQFPDLHSELNLSSLELGDSALYFCASSPGQGLDTEAFFGQGTRLTVV.

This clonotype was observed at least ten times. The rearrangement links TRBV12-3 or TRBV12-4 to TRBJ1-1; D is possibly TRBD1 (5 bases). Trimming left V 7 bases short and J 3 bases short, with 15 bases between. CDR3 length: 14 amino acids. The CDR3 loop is CASTPGLWDTEAFF. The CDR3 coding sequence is TGTGCCAGCACCCCAGGGTTATGGGACACTGAAGCTTTCTTT.

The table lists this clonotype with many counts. The CDR3 loop reads CASSVQETQYF. As DNA, the CDR3 is TGTGCCAGCAGTGTCCAAGAGACCCAGTACTTC. The V gene is TRBV12-3 or TRBV12-4, the J gene TRBJ2-5; D remains ambiguous. Deletions cut 5 bases from V and 1 base from J, with 2 bases between. There are 11 residues in the CDR3.

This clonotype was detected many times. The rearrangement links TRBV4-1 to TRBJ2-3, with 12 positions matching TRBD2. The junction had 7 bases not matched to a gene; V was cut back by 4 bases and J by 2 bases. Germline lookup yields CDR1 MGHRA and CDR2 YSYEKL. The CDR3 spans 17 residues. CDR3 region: CASSRETSGGLTDTQYF. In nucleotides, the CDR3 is TGCGCCAGCAGCCGAGAGACTAGCGGGGGCCTCACAGATACGCAGTATTTT.

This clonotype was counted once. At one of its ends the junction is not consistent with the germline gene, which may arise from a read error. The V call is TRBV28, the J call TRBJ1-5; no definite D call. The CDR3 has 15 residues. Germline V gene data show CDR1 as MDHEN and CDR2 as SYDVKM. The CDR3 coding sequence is TGTGCCGGCAGTAACTTAGGGAGTGTAGCTCAGCCCCAGCATTTT. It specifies CAGSNLGSVAQPQHF.

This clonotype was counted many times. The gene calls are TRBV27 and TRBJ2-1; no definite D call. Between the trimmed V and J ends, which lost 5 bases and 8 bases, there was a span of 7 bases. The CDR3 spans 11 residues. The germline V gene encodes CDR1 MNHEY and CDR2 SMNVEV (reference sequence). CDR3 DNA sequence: TGTGCCAGCAGTCAAGGGTATGAGCAGTTCTTC. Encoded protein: CASSQGYEQFF.

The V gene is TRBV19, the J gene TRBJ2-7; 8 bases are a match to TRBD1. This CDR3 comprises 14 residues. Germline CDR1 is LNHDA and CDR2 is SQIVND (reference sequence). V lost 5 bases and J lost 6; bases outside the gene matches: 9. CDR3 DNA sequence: TGTGCCAGTAGTTCTGGACAGGGTTTCCCCGAGCAGTACTTC. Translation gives CASSSGQGFPEQYF.

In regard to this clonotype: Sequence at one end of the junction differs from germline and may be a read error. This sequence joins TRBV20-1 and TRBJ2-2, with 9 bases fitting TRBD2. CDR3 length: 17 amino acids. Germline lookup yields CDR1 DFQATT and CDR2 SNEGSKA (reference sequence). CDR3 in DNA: TGCAGTGCTAGAGATAGCCTAGCGGGACCGAACACCGGGGGGCTGTTTTTT. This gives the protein CSARDSLAGPNTGGLFF.

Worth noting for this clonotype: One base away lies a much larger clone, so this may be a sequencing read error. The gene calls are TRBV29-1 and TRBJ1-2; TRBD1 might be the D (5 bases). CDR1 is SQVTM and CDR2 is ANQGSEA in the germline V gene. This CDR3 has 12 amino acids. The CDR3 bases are TGCAGCGTTGAAGCCCAGGGTCATGGCCACACCTTC. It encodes CSVEAQGHGHTF. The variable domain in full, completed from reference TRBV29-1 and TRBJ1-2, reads SAVISQKPSRDICQRGTSLTIQCQVDSQVTMMFWYRQQPGQSLTLIATANQGSEATYESGFVIDKFPISRPNLTFSTLTVSNMSPEDSSIYLCSVEAQGHGHTFGSGTRLTVV.

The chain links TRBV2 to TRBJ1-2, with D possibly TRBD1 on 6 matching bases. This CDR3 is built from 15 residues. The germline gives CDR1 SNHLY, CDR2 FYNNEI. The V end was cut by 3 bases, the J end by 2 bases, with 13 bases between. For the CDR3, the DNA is TGTGCCAGCAGTGAGGGGGCGCGTAGGAACTATGGCTACACCTTC. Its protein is CASSEGARRNYGYTF.

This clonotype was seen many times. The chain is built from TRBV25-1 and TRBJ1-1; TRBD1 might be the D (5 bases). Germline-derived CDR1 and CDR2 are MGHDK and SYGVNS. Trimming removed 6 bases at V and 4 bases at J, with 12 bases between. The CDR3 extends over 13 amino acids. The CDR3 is CASRIWGGTEAFF. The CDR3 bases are TGTGCCAGCAGGATATGGGGGGGCACTGAAGCTTTCTTT.

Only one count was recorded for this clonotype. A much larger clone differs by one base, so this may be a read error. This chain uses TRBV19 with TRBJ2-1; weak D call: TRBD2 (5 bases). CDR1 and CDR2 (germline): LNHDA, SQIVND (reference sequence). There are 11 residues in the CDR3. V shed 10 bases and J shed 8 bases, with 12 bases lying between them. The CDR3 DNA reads TGTGCCACCCCTAGCACGGATGAGCAGTTCTTC. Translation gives CATPSTDEQFF.

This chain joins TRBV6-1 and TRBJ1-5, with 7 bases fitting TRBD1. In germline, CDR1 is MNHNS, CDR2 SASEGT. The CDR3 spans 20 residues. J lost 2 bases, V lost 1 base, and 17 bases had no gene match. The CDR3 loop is CASSEVSRRTWTGRNQPQHF. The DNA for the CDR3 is TGTGCCAGCAGTGAAGTTTCTCGGCGGACCTGGACAGGTCGCAATCAGCCCCAGCATTTT.

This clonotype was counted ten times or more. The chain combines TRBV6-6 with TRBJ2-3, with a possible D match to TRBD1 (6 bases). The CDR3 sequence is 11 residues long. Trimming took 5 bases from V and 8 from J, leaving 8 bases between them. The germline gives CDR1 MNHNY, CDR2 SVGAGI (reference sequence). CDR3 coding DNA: TGTGCCAGCAGTCAACAGGGTACGCAGTATTTT. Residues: CASSQQGTQYF.

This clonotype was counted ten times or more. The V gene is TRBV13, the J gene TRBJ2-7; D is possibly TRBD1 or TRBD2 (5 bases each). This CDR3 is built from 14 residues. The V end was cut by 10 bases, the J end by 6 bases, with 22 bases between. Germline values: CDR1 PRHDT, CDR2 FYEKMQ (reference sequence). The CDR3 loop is CATQPGKGLGEQYF. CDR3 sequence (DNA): TGTGCCACCCAACCCGGGAAGGGGCTGGGCGAGCAGTACTTC.

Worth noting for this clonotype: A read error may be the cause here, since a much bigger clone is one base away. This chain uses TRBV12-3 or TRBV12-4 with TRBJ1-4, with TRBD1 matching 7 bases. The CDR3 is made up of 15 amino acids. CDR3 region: CASSFLQGLDERLFF. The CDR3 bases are TGTGCCAGCAGTTTTTTACAGGGGTTGGATGAAAGACTGTTTTTT.

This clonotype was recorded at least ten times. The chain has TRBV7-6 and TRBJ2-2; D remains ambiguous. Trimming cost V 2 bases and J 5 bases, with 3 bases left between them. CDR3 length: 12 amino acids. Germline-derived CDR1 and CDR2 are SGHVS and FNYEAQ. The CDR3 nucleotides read TGTGCCAGCAGCTTAATGACCGGGGAGCTGTTTTTT. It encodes CASSLMTGELFF.

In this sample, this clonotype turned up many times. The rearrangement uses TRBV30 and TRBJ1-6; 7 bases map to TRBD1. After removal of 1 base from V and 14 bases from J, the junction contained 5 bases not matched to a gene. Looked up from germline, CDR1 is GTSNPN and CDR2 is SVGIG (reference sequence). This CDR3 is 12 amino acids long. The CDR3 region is CAWSETGLSLHF. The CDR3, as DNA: TGTGCCTGGAGTGAGACAGGGCTATCCCTCCACTTT.

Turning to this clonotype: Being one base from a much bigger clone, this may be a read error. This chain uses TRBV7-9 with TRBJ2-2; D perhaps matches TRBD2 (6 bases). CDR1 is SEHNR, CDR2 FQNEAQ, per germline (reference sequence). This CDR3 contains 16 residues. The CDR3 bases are TGTGCCAGCAGCGTGTCGGGCCTTCTAAGCGGCGGGAAGCTGTTTTTT. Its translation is CASSVSGLLSGGKLFF.

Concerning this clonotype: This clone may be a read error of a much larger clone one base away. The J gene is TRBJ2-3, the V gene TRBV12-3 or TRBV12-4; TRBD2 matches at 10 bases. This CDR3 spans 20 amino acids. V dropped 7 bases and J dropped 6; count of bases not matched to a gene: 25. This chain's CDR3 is CASTAGGAPTGGGASDTQYF. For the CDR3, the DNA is TGTGCCAGCACAGCGGGGGGGGCCCCGACTGGCGGGGGGGCCTCGGATACGCAGTATTTT.

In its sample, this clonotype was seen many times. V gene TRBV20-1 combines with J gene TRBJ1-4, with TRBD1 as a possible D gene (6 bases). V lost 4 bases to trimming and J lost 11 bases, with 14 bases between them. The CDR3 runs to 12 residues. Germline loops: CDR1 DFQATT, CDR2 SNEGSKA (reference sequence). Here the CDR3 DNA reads TGCAGTGCTAATTTACAGGGCGGGAAACTGTTTTTT. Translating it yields CSANLQGGKLFF.

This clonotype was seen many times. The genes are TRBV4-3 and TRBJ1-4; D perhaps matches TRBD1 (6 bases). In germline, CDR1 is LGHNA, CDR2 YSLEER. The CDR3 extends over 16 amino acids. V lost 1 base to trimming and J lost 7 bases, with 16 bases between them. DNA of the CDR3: TGCGCCAGCAGCCAAGTCTGGGCAGGGGTGATTGAAAAACTGTTTTTT. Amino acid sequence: CASSQVWAGVIEKLFF.

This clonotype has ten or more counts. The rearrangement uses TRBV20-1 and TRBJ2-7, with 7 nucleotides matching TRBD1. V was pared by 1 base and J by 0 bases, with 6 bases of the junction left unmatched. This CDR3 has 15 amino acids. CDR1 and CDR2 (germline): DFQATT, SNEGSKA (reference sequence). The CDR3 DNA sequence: TGCAGTGCTAGAGGGACAGGCAGGCCCTCCTACGAGCAGTACTTC. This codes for CSARGTGRPSYEQYF.

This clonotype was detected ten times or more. CDR3 amino acids: CASSRDGTYEQYF. As DNA, the CDR3 is TGTGCCAGCAGCCGGGACGGGACCTACGAGCAGTACTTC. The chain couples TRBV12-3 or TRBV12-4 to TRBJ2-7; either TRBD1 or TRBD2 may fit D (5 bases each). Trimming shortened V by 6 bases and J by 2 bases, and 11 bases separated the two germline ends. This CDR3 is built from 13 residues.

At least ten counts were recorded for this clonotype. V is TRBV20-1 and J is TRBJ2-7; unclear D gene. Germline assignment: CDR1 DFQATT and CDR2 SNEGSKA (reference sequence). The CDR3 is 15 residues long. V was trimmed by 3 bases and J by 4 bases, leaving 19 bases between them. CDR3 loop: CSARGFVHVGYEQYF. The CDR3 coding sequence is TGCAGTGCTAGGGGGTTCGTACATGTGGGGTACGAGCAGTACTTC.

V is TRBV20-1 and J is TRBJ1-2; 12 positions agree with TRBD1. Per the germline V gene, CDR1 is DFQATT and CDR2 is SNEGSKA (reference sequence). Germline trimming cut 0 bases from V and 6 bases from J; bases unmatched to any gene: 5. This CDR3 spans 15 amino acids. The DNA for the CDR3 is TGCAGTGCTAGAGATACCGGGACAGGGGGCCATGGCTACACCTTC. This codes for CSARDTGTGGHGYTF.

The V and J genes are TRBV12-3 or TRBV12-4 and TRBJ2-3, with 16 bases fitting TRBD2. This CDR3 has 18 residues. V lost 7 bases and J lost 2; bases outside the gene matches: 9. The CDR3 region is CASNPGTSGGGTTDTQYF. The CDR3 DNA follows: TGTGCCAGCAACCCTGGGACTAGCGGGGGGGGTACCACAGATACGCAGTATTTT.